A single sample gave rise to the 17 T cell receptor beta chains below, sequenced in a study of blood T cell repertoires in COVID-19. Profiled with immunoSEQ multiplex PCR; TCRdb holds only in-frame clones, not every one. The repertoire holds about 87,000 clones, with around 84% as singletons. The sample taken for sequencing was peripheral blood. Receptors were obtained from a man aged 35 to 55 with acute or convalescent COVID-19.

The rearrangement links TRBV9 to TRBJ2-2, with 9 bases matching TRBD1. This CDR3 has 16 amino acids. Germline CDR1 is SGDLS and CDR2 is YYNGEE. V was clipped by 5 bases and J by 4 bases; unmatched bases: 9. The DNA of the CDR3 is TGTGCCAGCAGTAAAGGAACAGGGGGCAGCACCGGGGAGCTGTTTTTT. Protein: CASSKGTGGSTGELFF.

This sequence joins TRBV11-2 and TRBJ1-1, with no clear D. This CDR3 region has 13 residues. The germline CDR1 and CDR2 sequences are SGHAT and FQNNGV. Trimming shortened V by 5 bases and J by 7 bases, and 14 bases separated the two germline ends. In nucleotides, the CDR3 is TGTGCCAGCAGCCTGGACCGAGACTATGAAGCTTTCTTT. This translates into CASSLDRDYEAFF.

This chain links TRBV19 with TRBJ2-4, with a possible D match to TRBD2 (5 bases). The CDR3 is 15 residues long. Germline-derived CDR1 and CDR2 are LNHDA and SQIVND (reference sequence). V dropped 3 bases and J dropped 1 base, with 10 bases sitting between them. CDR3 protein: CASSISGIAKNIQYF. In DNA, the CDR3 is TGTGCCAGTAGTATCTCGGGAATCGCCAAAAACATTCAGTACTTC.

V is TRBV5-1 and J is TRBJ2-7; D is ambiguous. Per germline, CDR1 SGHRS and CDR2 YFSETQ. The ends were cut back, 5 bases at V and 2 bases at J, with 8 bases in the middle. The CDR3 loop spans 12 amino acids. DNA for the CDR3: TGCGCCAGCAGTGCAGGCCCCTACGAGCAGTACTTC. Translation: CASSAGPYEQYF.

This chain connects TRBV6-1 to TRBJ1-5, with D possibly matching TRBD1 (6 bases). V was trimmed by 7 bases and J by 4 bases, leaving 17 bases between them. Germline CDR1 and CDR2: MNHNS and SASEGT. There are 15 residues in the CDR3. The CDR3 DNA reads as TGTGCCAGCACCTCAATCCCCCAGGGGAATCAGCCCCAGCATTTT. It codes for CASTSIPQGNQPQHF.

This clone was counted between two and nine times. The chain carries TRBV28 and TRBJ1-2; 11 nucleotides align to TRBD1. V lost 5 bases, J lost 3 bases, and 2 bases stayed unmatched. This CDR3 has 14 amino acids. Germline lookup yields CDR1 MDHEN and CDR2 SYDVKM. CDR3 in DNA: TGTGCCAGCAGTGGACAGGGGGCGGACTATGGCTACACCTTC. As protein: CASSGQGADYGYTF.

The chain is built from TRBV5-8 and TRBJ1-6; tentatively, D is TRBD1 (6 bases). CDR1 and CDR2 from the germline V gene are SGHTS and YDEGEE. The CDR3 totals 14 residues. Trimming removed 2 bases at V and 9 bases at J, with 12 bases between. The CDR3 nucleotides are TGTGCCAGCAGCTTATCTCAGGGGAGTTCACCCCTCCACTTT. It encodes CASSLSQGSSPLHF.

The chain carries TRBV5-1 and TRBJ2-1; the D gene is possibly TRBD1 (12 bases). Trimming cost V 2 bases and J 0 bases, with 33 bases left between them. The CDR3 is made up of 23 amino acids. Per germline, CDR1 SGHRS and CDR2 YFSETQ. For the CDR3, the DNA is TGCGCCAGCAGCTTAAGGGGACAGGGGGCTCGACTAGCGGGATCCTACTCCTACAATGAGCAGTTCTTC. Its protein product is CASSLRGQGARLAGSYSYNEQFF.

Written as DNA, the CDR3 is TGTGCCAGCAGTGAATCCAGGAATCAGCCCCAGCATTTT. Its protein is CASSESRNQPQHF. The chain employs TRBV27 and TRBJ1-5; D unclear. The CDR3 spans 13 residues. Germline V lookup: CDR1 MNHEY, CDR2 SMNVEV (reference sequence). The V end lost 5 bases, the J end lost 4 bases, and 9 bases lay between the germline ends.

This clone appeared once. V usage is TRBV30 and J usage is TRBJ1-6; perhaps TRBD1 as D (5 bases). This CDR3 has 14 residues. CDR1 GTSNPN and CDR2 SVGIG come from the germline V gene (reference sequence). V lost 1 base and J lost 10, with 14 bases in between. The CDR3 region is CAWSEGLPSSPLHF. In DNA, the CDR3 is TGTGCCTGGAGTGAGGGACTGCCATCATCACCCCTCCACTTT.

This sequence joins TRBV6-6 and TRBJ2-1; D remains unclear. The germline V gene has CDR1 MNHNY and CDR2 SVGAGI (reference sequence). The CDR3 length is 13 residues. With 5 bases removed from V and 4 bases from J, the gap between germline ends came to 9 bases. This chain's CDR3 is CASSPSSYNEQFF. The DNA for the CDR3 is TGTGCCAGCAGTCCGAGCTCATACAATGAGCAGTTCTTC.

A single count supports this clone. The V gene is TRBV2, the J gene TRBJ1-5; D perhaps matches TRBD1 (6 bases). V was pared by 7 bases and J by 2 bases, with 15 bases between. The CDR3 extends over 15 amino acids. Germline loops: CDR1 SNHLY, CDR2 FYNNEI. In DNA form, the CDR3 reads TGTGCCAGCAACTATGGGGGCCTCGGCAATCAGCCCCAGCATTTT. Amino acids: CASNYGGLGNQPQHF.

V usage is TRBV5-4 and J usage is TRBJ1-1, with D unresolved. This CDR3 region has 13 residues. The germline V and J ends were trimmed by 2 bases and 6 bases, with 11 bases remaining between them. Germline assignment: CDR1 SGHNT and CDR2 YYREEE (reference sequence). The DNA of the CDR3 is TGTGCCAGCAGCTTTAAGGGAGGCCCTGAAGCTTTCTTT. Its protein product is CASSFKGGPEAFF.

This chain uses TRBV3-1 (or the pseudogene TRBV3-2) with TRBJ2-1, with TRBD2 matching over 15 bases. V shed 0 bases and J 6 bases; nucleotides not matched to a gene: 3. This CDR3 region has 17 residues. Per the germline V gene, CDR1 is LGHDT and CDR2 is YNNKEL (reference sequence). The chain's CDR3 is CASSQDRTSGRVNEQFF. DNA of the CDR3: TGTGCCAGCAGCCAAGATAGGACTAGCGGGAGGGTCAATGAGCAGTTCTTC.

The chain couples TRBV5-1 to TRBJ2-2; TRBD2 matches 8 bases. Unmatched junction bases numbered 1, after V lost 3 bases and J lost 3 bases. This CDR3 comprises 14 residues. CDR1 and CDR2 from the germline V gene are SGHRS and YFSETQ. The CDR3 reads CASSSAGDTGELFF. The CDR3 DNA reads TGCGCCAGCAGCTCAGCGGGAGACACCGGGGAGCTGTTTTTT.

The rearrangement links TRBV29-1 to TRBJ2-2; 8 bases match TRBD1. This CDR3 spans 14 amino acids. Germline CDR1 is SQVTM and CDR2 is ANQGSEA. V lost 4 bases to trimming and J lost 4 bases; unmatched junction nucleotides: 5. The CDR3 region has the DNA TGCAGCGTTGGGACAGGGCAGGGCACCGGGGAGCTGTTTTTT. Amino acids: CSVGTGQGTGELFF.

The J gene is TRBJ2-3, the V gene TRBV5-4; 14 positions match TRBD2. V dropped 0 bases and J dropped 5; count of bases not matched to a gene: 2. This CDR3 is 16 amino acids long. The V gene's germline CDR1 is SGHNT and CDR2 YYREEE (reference sequence). CDR3 sequence: CASSLGTSGGRDTQYF. In DNA form, the CDR3 reads TGTGCCAGCAGCTTGGGGACTAGCGGGGGGCGAGATACGCAGTATTTT.